This TCR beta chain was obtained from a study of blood T cell repertoires in COVID-19. On the study more broadly: From the United States, Italy and Spain came samples of acute and convalescent COVID-19.

CDR3 length: 15 residues. Germline V lookup: CDR1 SGHTA, CDR2 FQGNSA. V was cut by 3 bases and J by 4 bases, with 13 bases left in between. Libraries were prepared by immunoSEQ multiplex PCR; TCRdb keeps only in-frame clonotypes and omits some of them. The sample yields over 150,000 clones, around 83% seen once. Sequencing was performed on peripheral blood. This chain joins TRBV7-2 and TRBJ1-3; D not certain. The source of this sequence is a woman aged 55-69 years with COVID-19, enrolled during active disease. The CDR3 region has the DNA TGTGCCAGCAGCTTTTCCGCTGGCAGAGGAAACACCATATATTTT. Protein sequence: CASSFSAGRGNTIYF.